This T cell receptor (beta chain) was profiled in a study of T-cell memory formation after mild COVID-19. One entry per CDR3 protein, called by TCRdb with MiXCR from the 5' RACE reads. The sample lists 350,000 to 450,000 distinct CDR3 sequences, roughly 20% occurring once. This clonotype was observed a handful of times. The sample consisted of PBMCs or a T cell subset sorted from them (not recorded which). This TCR derives from an adult woman who had mild COVID-19 (a few samples of this study predate the infection). Cell type and time point are not known.

CDR3 DNA: TGTGCCAGCAGGGACTCTAGCGGGGGATCGAAAGAGACCCAGTACTTC. It codes for CASRDSSGGSKETQYF. The rearrangement uses TRBV6-2 or TRBV6-3 and TRBJ2-5, with 10 nucleotides matching TRBD2. The CDR3 is 16 residues long. The germline V gene encodes CDR1 MNHEY and CDR2 SVGEGT. The V gene end was trimmed by 6 bases and the J gene end by 3 bases; junction bases not matched to a gene: 10.